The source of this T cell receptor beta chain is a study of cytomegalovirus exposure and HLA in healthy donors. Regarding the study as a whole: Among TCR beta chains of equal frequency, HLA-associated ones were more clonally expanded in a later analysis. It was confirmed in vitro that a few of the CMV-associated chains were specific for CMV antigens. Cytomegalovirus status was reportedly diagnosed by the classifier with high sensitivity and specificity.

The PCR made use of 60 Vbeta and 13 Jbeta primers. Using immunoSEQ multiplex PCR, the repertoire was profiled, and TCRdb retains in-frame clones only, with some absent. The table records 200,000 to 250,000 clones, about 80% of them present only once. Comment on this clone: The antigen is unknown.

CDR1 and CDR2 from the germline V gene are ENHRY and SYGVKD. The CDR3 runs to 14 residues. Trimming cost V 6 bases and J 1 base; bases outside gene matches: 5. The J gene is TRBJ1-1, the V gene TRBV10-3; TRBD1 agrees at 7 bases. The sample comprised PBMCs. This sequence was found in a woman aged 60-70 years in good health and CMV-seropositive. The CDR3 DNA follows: TGTGCCATCAGCAGCTGGACAGGGAACACTGAAGCTTTCTTT. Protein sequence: CAISSWTGNTEAFF.